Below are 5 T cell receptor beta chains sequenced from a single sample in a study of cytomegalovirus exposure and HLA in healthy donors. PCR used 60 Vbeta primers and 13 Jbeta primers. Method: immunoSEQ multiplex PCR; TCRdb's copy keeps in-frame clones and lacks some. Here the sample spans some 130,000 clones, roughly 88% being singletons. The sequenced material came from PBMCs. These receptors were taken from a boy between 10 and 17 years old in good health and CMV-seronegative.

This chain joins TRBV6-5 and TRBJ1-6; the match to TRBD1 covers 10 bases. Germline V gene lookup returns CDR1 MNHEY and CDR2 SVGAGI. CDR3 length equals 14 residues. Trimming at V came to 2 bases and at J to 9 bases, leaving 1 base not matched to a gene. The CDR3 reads CASSYRDRGSPLHF. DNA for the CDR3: TGTGCCAGCAGTTACCGGGACAGGGGTTCACCCCTCCACTTT.

The CDR3 sequence is CASSQDLGQSYNEQFF. The CDR3 DNA is TGTGCCAGCAGCCAAGATCTGGGGCAATCCTACAATGAGCAGTTCTTC. The V gene is TRBV14, the J gene TRBJ2-1, with a possible D match to TRBD1 (5 bases). Trimming pared 0 bases from V and 1 base from J, leaving 10 bases between. The V gene's germline CDR1 is SGHDN and CDR2 FVKESK. The CDR3 sequence is 16 residues long.

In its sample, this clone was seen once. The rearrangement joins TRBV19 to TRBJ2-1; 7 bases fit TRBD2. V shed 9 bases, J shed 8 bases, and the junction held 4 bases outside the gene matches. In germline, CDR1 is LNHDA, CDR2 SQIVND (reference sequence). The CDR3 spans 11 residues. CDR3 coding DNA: TGTGCCAGCGGGACTATGTATGAGCAGTTCTTC. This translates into CASGTMYEQFF.

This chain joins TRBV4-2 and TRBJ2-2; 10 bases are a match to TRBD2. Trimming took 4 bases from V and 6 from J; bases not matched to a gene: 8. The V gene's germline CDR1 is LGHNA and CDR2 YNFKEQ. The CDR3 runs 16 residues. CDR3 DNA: TGTGCCAGCAGCCGCGACTCTAGCGGGGGCTCCGGGGAGCTGTTTTTT. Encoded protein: CASSRDSSGGSGELFF.

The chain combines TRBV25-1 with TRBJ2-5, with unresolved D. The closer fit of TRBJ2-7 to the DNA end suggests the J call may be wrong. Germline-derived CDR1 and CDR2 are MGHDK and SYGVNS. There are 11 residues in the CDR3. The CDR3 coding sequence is TGTGCCAGCAGTGAGGTTAGCGAGCAGTACTTC. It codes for CASSEVSEQYF.